A selection of T cell receptor beta chains follows, all from one sample in a study of CD8+ T cells in alopecia areata. TCRdb's table, derived via immunoSEQ multiplex PCR, lists solely in-frame clones and lacks some. The profile covers around 190,000 clones, with roughly three fifths appearing a single time and about 0.65% taken by the ten largest. The sequenced sample was CD4+ T cells sorted from blood, obtained at week 4, from a patient treated with tofacitinib. All receptors derive from a human donor with alopecia areata. CDR3s include the opening cysteine and the closing phenylalanine or tryptophan. A D gene is named only where the DNA matches it firmly.

CDR3: CSGKPSGSYEQFF
D: TRBD2
J: TRBJ2-1
V: TRBV29-1

CDR3: CASSLRVQPQHF
D: .
J: TRBJ1-5
V: TRBV6-6

CDR3: CAISVGQGRSNEQFF
D: TRBD1
J: TRBJ2-1
V: TRBV10-3

CDR3: CAWTPSLVAVRAFF
D: .
J: TRBJ1-1
V: TRBV30

CDR3: CSAPGAAQNIQYF
D: .
J: TRBJ2-4
V: TRBV29-1

CDR3: CSVAPGENIQYF
D: .
J: TRBJ2-4
V: TRBV29-1

CDR3: CASSPRERGSDTQYF
D: .
J: TRBJ2-3
V: TRBV4-1

CDR3: CATSRGAGVYEQYF
D: .
J: TRBJ2-7
V: TRBV25-1

CDR3: CASGTNEQFF
D: .
J: TRBJ2-1
V: TRBV7-8

CDR3: CASSEGGQGPSGANVLTF
D: TRBD1
J: TRBJ2-6
V: TRBV6-1

CDR3: CASSITGTGGEETQYF
D: TRBD1
J: TRBJ2-5
V: TRBV5-6

CDR3: CASSLSGGETQYF
D: .
J: TRBJ2-5
V: TRBV5-4

CDR3: CASRNRDGAYEQYF
D: .
J: TRBJ2-7
V: TRBV6-5

CDR3: CASSYREKGEKLFF
D: .
J: TRBJ1-4
V: TRBV6-5

CDR3: CAWTRRGVPGANVLTF
D: .
J: TRBJ2-6
V: TRBV30

CDR3: CASSSRLAGGETQYF
D: TRBD2
J: TRBJ2-5
V: TRBV6-5

CDR3: CASSLAGASEQFF
D: .
J: TRBJ2-1
V: TRBV7-8

CDR3: CAWSNGRDEQFF
D: .
J: TRBJ2-1
V: TRBV30

CDR3: CSITKQVAIPLFF
D: .
J: TRBJ2-1
V: TRBV29-1

CDR3: CSVVGLAGTSTDTQYF
D: TRBD2
J: TRBJ2-3
V: TRBV29-1

CDR3: CARGPPGGRETQYF
D: TRBD2
J: TRBJ2-5
V: TRBV2

CDR3: CSVEVGGSVTEQYF
D: TRBD2
J: TRBJ2-7
V: TRBV29-1